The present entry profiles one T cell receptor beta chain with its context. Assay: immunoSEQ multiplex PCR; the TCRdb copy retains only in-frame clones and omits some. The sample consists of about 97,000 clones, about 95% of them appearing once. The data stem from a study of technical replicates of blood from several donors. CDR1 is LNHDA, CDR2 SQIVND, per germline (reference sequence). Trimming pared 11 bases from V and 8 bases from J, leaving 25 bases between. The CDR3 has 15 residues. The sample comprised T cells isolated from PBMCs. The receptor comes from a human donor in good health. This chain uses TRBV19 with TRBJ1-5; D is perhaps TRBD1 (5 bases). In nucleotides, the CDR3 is TGTGCCGGCTGTAGGGCAGACAGTTCCTCAAAGCCCCAGCATTTT. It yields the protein CAGCRADSSSKPQHF.